Listed here are 16 T cell receptor beta chains from one sample, sequenced in a study of human thymus T cells. Clones were read by immunoSEQ multiplex PCR, and TCRdb kept only the in-frame ones, dropping some. Of tens of thousands of clones listed, 85% to 95% are singletons. Thymus tissue for the work was resected from patients undergoing corrective heart surgery. The specimen sequenced was thymus tissue. The receptors here all came from a girl in the first two years of life with a congenital heart defect but otherwise immunologically healthy.

V gene TRBV13 combines with J gene TRBJ1-1, with a possible D match to TRBD1 (5 bases). The CDR3 is 15 residues long. CDR1 and CDR2 from the germline V gene are PRHDT and FYEKMQ (reference sequence). Trimming removed 4 bases from V and 5 bases from J, with 17 bases in between. Written as DNA, the CDR3 is TGTGCCAGCAGCTCCTCCTCGGGGGAGGAAACTGAAGCTTTCTTT. Its protein is CASSSSSGEETEAFF.

V gene TRBV11-2 combines with J gene TRBJ1-2; D not resolved. CDR3 size: 18 residues. CDR1 SGHAT and CDR2 FQNNGV come from the germline V gene. Trimming left V 0 bases short and J 3 bases short, with 20 bases between. In nucleotides, the CDR3 is TGTGCCAGCAGCTTAGATCCCAGTCCCCTGGACTCGTACTATGGCTACACCTTC. Protein sequence: CASSLDPSPLDSYYGYTF. The variable domain in full, completed from reference TRBV11-2 and TRBJ1-2, reads EAGVAQSPRYKIIEKRQSVAFWCNPISGHATLYWYQQILGQGPKLLIQFQNNGVVDDSQLPKDRFSAERLKGVDSTLKIQPAKLEDSAVYLCASSLDPSPLDSYYGYTFGSGTRLTVV.

The table lists this clone with a few counts. CDR3 DNA: TGCGCCAGCAGCCAAGATTCGGATGGCAATCAGCCCCAGCATTTT. Translated, it gives CASSQDSDGNQPQHF. The V gene is TRBV4-1, the J gene TRBJ1-5; no reliable D call. The V gene lost 0 bases and the J gene lost 2 bases, with 8 bases spanning the gap. This CDR3 region has 15 residues. CDR1 is MGHRA, CDR2 YSYEKL, per germline.

The chain couples TRBV19 to TRBJ1-1, with D perhaps TRBD1 (6 bases). The V end lost 3 bases, the J end lost 5 bases, and 22 bases lay between the germline ends. CDR3 length: 17 amino acids. The germline CDR1 and CDR2 sequences are LNHDA and SQIVND (reference sequence). The CDR3 loop is CASSIRTLTGIGTEAFF. In DNA form, the CDR3 reads TGTGCCAGTAGTATCCGCACCCTTACAGGGATAGGAACTGAAGCTTTCTTT. The entire variable domain, with the rest obtained from reference TRBV19 and TRBJ1-1, is as follows: DGGITQSPKYLFRKEGQNVTLSCEQNLNHDAMYWYRQDPGQGLRLIYYSQIVNDFQKGDIAEGYSVSREKKESFPLTVTSAQKNPTAFYLCASSIRTLTGIGTEAFFGQGTRLTVV.

The chain employs TRBV4-2 and TRBJ1-3; possible D gene TRBD1, 6 bases. From germline, CDR1 is LGHNA and CDR2 YNFKEQ. The CDR3 has 16 residues. The V and J ends lost 3 bases and 4 bases respectively, with 16 bases between them. The CDR3 bases are TGTGCCAGCAGCCAGGACCGGGACAAGAGGGGAAACACCATATATTTT. It codes for CASSQDRDKRGNTIYF.

The chain has TRBV7-9 and TRBJ1-1, with D possibly matching TRBD1 (5 bases). This CDR3 is 15 amino acids long. Between the trimmed V and J ends, which lost 1 base and 5 bases, there was a span of 14 bases. The germline gives CDR1 SEHNR, CDR2 FQNEAQ (reference sequence). The CDR3 bases are TGTGCCAGCAGCTTAGTAGGGGAGGGAGGTACTGAAGCTTTCTTT. It specifies CASSLVGEGGTEAFF.

This rearrangement joins TRBV19 to TRBJ2-7, with D maybe TRBD1 (6 bases). This CDR3 region has 14 residues. Looked up from germline, CDR1 is LNHDA and CDR2 is SQIVND (reference sequence). V was cut by 1 base and J by 6 bases, with 13 bases left in between. CDR3 nucleotides: TGTGCCAGTAGTATAGCACAGGGAGTAGGCGAGCAGTACTTC. It encodes CASSIAQGVGEQYF. The full variable domain, rest sourced from reference TRBV19 and TRBJ2-7, is DGGITQSPKYLFRKEGQNVTLSCEQNLNHDAMYWYRQDPGQGLRLIYYSQIVNDFQKGDIAEGYSVSREKKESFPLTVTSAQKNPTAFYLCASSIAQGVGEQYFGPGTRLTVT.

The chain uses TRBV19 and TRBJ1-3; TRBD1 might be the D (5 bases). The CDR3 has 18 residues. V was shortened by 5 bases and J by 1 base, with 21 bases between the two germline ends. The germline V gene encodes CDR1 LNHDA and CDR2 SQIVND (reference sequence). CDR3: CASSPSPLQGNSGNTIYF. CDR3 DNA: TGTGCCAGTAGTCCATCACCCCTCCAGGGTAATTCTGGAAACACCATATATTTT.

The rearrangement uses TRBV28 and TRBJ2-7, with TRBD2 matching 10 bases. V shed 6 bases and J 1 base; nucleotides not matched to a gene: 6. CDR3 size: 15 residues. CDR1 is MDHEN, CDR2 SYDVKM, per germline. DNA of the CDR3: TGTGCCAGCAGCCCGCGGACTAGCGGATCCTACGAGCAGTACTTC. Its protein product is CASSPRTSGSYEQYF. Combining the CDR3 with reference TRBV28 and TRBJ2-7 gives the whole variable domain DVKVTQSSRYLVKRTGEKVFLECVQDMDHENMFWYRQDPGLGLRLIYFSYDVKMKEKGDIPEGYSVSREKKERFSLILESASTNQTSMYLCASSPRTSGSYEQYFGPGTRLTVT.

The chain recombines TRBV11-2 with TRBJ1-1, with 8 positions matching TRBD1. This CDR3 spans 16 amino acids. With V trimmed by 0 bases and J by 1 base, 4 bases remained unmatched. From germline, CDR1 is SGHAT and CDR2 FQNNGV. The CDR3 nucleotides are TGTGCCAGCAGCTTAGAATTACAGGGGGGGAACACTGAAGCTTTCTTT. It yields the protein CASSLELQGGNTEAFF.

A note on this clone: At one of its ends the junction is not consistent with the germline gene, which may arise from a read error. The V gene is TRBV7-7, the J gene TRBJ2-5; 12 bases are shared with TRBD2. The CDR3 extends over 17 amino acids. Germline CDR1 SSHAT, CDR2 FNYEAQ (reference sequence). In DNA, the CDR3 is TGTGCTAGCAGCCCCCGGGGTCTAGCGGGAGGGCGGGAGACCCAGTACTTC. This sequence encodes CASSPRGLAGGRETQYF.

The V call is TRBV18, the J call TRBJ2-3; 9 bases line up with TRBD1. The germline V gene encodes CDR1 KGHSH and CDR2 LQKENI. V dropped 4 bases and J dropped 2; count of bases not matched to a gene: 1. The CDR3 totals 14 residues. The CDR3 nucleotides read TGTGCCAGCTCACGGACAGGGGCCACAGATACGCAGTATTTT. This translates into CASSRTGATDTQYF. Based on the CDR3 plus reference TRBV18 and TRBJ2-3, the full variable domain is NAGVMQNPRHLVRRRGQEARLRCSPMKGHSHVYWYRQLPEEGLKFMVYLQKENIIDESGMPKERFSAEFPKEGPSILRIQQVVRGDSAAYFCASSRTGATDTQYFGPGTRLTVL.

V usage is TRBV12-5 and J usage is TRBJ1-1, with D unresolved. This CDR3 region has 19 residues. V dropped 0 bases and J dropped 1 base, with 21 bases sitting between them. Germline V gene data show CDR1 as LGHNT and CDR2 as FRNRAP. The CDR3 nucleotides are TGTGCTAGTGGTTTGGTAAGCGGTGAAGCGGACGGCGAGAACACTGAAGCTTTCTTT. Protein product: CASGLVSGEADGENTEAFF.

This chain joins TRBV11-2 and TRBJ2-2; tentative D call: TRBD2 (5 bases). Trimming cost V 3 bases and J 1 base, with 12 bases left between them. CDR1 SGHAT and CDR2 FQNNGV come from the germline V gene. The CDR3 loop spans 16 amino acids. This CDR3 is CASSFGFGENTGELFF. CDR3 coding DNA: TGTGCCAGCAGCTTTGGTTTCGGGGAGAACACCGGGGAGCTGTTTTTT. The full variable domain, in which reference TRBV11-2 and TRBJ2-2 provide the parts outside the CDR3, is EAGVAQSPRYKIIEKRQSVAFWCNPISGHATLYWYQQILGQGPKLLIQFQNNGVVDDSQLPKDRFSAERLKGVDSTLKIQPAKLEDSAVYLCASSFGFGENTGELFFGEGSRLTVL.

This clone showed up just once. This chain links TRBV12-5 with TRBJ2-3, with 13 bases lining up with TRBD2. The ends lost 0 bases at V and 4 bases at J; junction bases unmatched: 1. Germline CDR1 LGHNT, CDR2 FRNRAP. The CDR3 runs to 16 residues. CDR3 nucleotides: TGTGCTAGTGGTTTGGTACTAGCGGGAGGGCCAGATACGCAGTATTTT. As protein: CASGLVLAGGPDTQYF. Full variable domain (rest looked up from reference TRBV12-5 and TRBJ2-3): DARVTQTPRHKVTEMGQEVTMRCQPILGHNTVFWYRQTMMQGLELLAYFRNRAPLDDSGMPKDRFSAEMPDATLATLKIQPSEPRDSAVYFCASGLVLAGGPDTQYFGPGTRLTVL.

The chain is built from TRBV5-1 and TRBJ2-5; no clear D gene. Trimming removed 5 bases at V and 1 base at J, with 12 bases between. The length of the CDR3 is 14 residues. Germline V gene sequence: CDR1 SGHRS, CDR2 YFSETQ. CDR3 region: CASSPDTSQETQYF. The CDR3 bases are TGCGCCAGCAGTCCCGACACATCCCAAGAGACCCAGTACTTC.